A single T cell receptor (beta chain) is shown here with its context. What it recognizes is unknown. A junction boundary mismatches the germline segment, possibly from a read error. CDR3 length: 17 amino acids. Germline V gene data show CDR1 as SGHTA and CDR2 as FQGNSA. Only in-frame clones appear in the TCRdb table, and some are missing; sequencing was by immunoSEQ multiplex PCR. The sample has more than 15,000 clones, approximately 90% seen once. This sample is drawn from a study of lymphopenia after photon versus proton radiotherapy. General study points: In patients who died, overall survival fell as post-nadir TCR diversity dropped more. Relative stability marked proton patients; photon patients lost diversity and naive cells.

V is TRBV7-2 and J is TRBJ2-1, with no clear D. The sequencing used peripheral blood, collected from a patient treated with proton-based radiotherapy. The sequence was obtained from a man aged 65 to 85 with pancreatic cancer. The CDR3 coding sequence is TGTGCCAGCAGATTAGCCCCAACGGACGGTTCCTACAATGAGCAGTTCTTC. Protein: CASRLAPTDGSYNEQFF.